This TCR beta chain was obtained from a study of identical twins. Overall study results and limits: Twins showed weaker excess sharing in their beta out-of-frame sequences. Models underestimated how often monozygotic twins shared out-of-frame TCR alpha. Insertions were fewer in abundant cord blood beta clonotypes, whereas memory repertoires showed none of this pattern.

TCRdb recomputed calls from the 5' RACE reads with MiXCR, one row per CDR3 protein. Of approximately 220,000 distinct CDR3 sequences listed, approximately 9% are singletons. A few counts support this clonotype. Its antigen is unknown. Every one of the donors was a healthy Caucasian. This TCR was recovered from a woman under 30 in good health. The specimen sequenced was memory (CD45RO+) T cells sorted from blood.

The CDR3 DNA follows: TGTGCCACCAGCAGAGTGTCAACCGGGGAGCTGTTTTTT. Encoded protein: CATSRVSTGELFF. This sequence joins TRBV15 and TRBJ2-2; D is ambiguous. V was pared by 1 base and J by 5 bases, with 5 bases between. The germline gives CDR1 LNHNV, CDR2 YYDKDF (reference sequence). This CDR3 has 13 amino acids. Full variable domain (rest looked up from reference TRBV15 and TRBJ2-2): DAMVIQNPRYQVTQFGKPVTLSCSQTLNHNVMYWYQQKSSQAPKLLFHYYDKDFNNEADTPDNFQSRRPNTSFCFLDIRSPGLGDTAMYLCATSRVSTGELFFGEGSRLTVL.